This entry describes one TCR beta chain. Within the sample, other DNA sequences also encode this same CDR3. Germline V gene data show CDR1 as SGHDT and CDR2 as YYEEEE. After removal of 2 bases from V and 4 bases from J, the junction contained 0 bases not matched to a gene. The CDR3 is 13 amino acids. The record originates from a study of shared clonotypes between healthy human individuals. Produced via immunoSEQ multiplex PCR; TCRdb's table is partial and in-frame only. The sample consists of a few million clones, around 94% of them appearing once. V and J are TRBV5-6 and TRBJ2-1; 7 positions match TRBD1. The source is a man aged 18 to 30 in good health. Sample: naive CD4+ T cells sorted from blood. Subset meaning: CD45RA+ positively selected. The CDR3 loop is CASSLQGYNEQFF. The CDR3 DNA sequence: TGTGCCAGCAGCTTACAGGGGTACAATGAGCAGTTCTTC.